The T cell receptor (beta chain) under discussion was sequenced for a study of metastatic and nonmetastatic thyroid tumors. As for the study in general: Repertoire comparisons spanned blood and tumor or nodule tissue from malignant and benign thyroid patients.

This clone was found a few times. Its antigen remains unidentified. This CDR3 comprises 14 residues. V lost 5 bases and J lost 4; bases outside the gene matches: 8. Germline-derived CDR1 and CDR2 are SGHNT and YENEEA. TCRdb reprocessed the PCR reads using MiXCR. Of 17,000 or so clones in the sample, around 23% were seen once. Not a single patient had been given any form of treatment at any point before undergoing thyroid surgery. Whole-study findings and limits: Malignant tumors reportedly showed significantly higher TCR beta diversity than benign nodules in both blood and tumor.

The specimen sequenced was adjacent normal tissue. The sequence was collected from a female donor with papillary thyroid cancer or a benign thyroid nodule (not recorded which). Some clones in this sample may be carry-over from other donors' samples. The chain employs TRBV11-3 and TRBJ2-7; 7 bases are shared with TRBD2. CDR3 nucleotide sequence: TGTGCCAGCAGCCTCGGTCCTAGCGGTTACGAGCAGTACTTC. This sequence encodes CASSLGPSGYEQYF.